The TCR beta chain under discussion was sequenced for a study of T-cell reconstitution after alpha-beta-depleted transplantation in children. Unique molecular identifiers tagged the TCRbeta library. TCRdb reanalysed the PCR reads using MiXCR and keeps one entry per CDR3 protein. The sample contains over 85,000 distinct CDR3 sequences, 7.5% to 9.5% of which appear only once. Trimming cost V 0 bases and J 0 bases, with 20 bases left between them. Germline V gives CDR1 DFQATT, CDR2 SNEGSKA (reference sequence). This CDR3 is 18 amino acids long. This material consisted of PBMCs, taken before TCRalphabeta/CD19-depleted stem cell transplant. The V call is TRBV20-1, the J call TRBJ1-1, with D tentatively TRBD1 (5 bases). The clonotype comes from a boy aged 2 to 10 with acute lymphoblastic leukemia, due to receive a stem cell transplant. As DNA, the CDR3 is TGCAGTGCTAGAGATTGGCGCAGGGAGAACCAACTGAACACTGAAGCTTTCTTT. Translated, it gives CSARDWRRENQLNTEAFF.